Below, 17 T cell receptor beta chains from the same sample are listed, as sequenced in a study of blood T cell repertoires in COVID-19. Some clones are missing from TCRdb's copy, which holds only in-frame ones; the method was immunoSEQ multiplex PCR. The sample lists some 400,000 clones; roughly 86% were seen once. Sequences were obtained from peripheral blood. The receptors were sampled from a woman in her thirties with COVID-19, enrolled during active disease.

This clone was picked up a small number of times. Written as DNA, the CDR3 is TGTGCCAGCAGTCCGGAGGGCGGGAACACTGAAGCTTTCTTT. This encodes CASSPEGGNTEAFF. The chain joins TRBV7-9 to TRBJ1-1, with D uncertain. This CDR3 is 14 amino acids long. Trimming pared 6 bases from V and 1 base from J, leaving 12 bases between. The germline gives CDR1 SEHNR, CDR2 FQNEAQ (reference sequence).

This clone was observed once. The chain combines TRBV30 with TRBJ1-5; possible D gene TRBD1, 6 bases. The CDR3 sequence is 14 residues long. Per the germline V gene, CDR1 is GTSNPN and CDR2 is SVGIG (reference sequence). V was cut by 0 bases and J by 7 bases, with 13 bases left in between. CDR3 protein: CAWSVRGGAQPQHF. CDR3 coding DNA: TGTGCCTGGAGTGTCCGGGGGGGCGCGCAGCCCCAGCATTTT.

The chain employs TRBV5-1 and TRBJ1-2, with a possible D match to TRBD1 (6 bases). The CDR3 covers 16 residues. Trimming pared 1 base from V and 4 bases from J, leaving 17 bases between. The germline V gene has CDR1 SGHRS and CDR2 YFSETQ. Here the CDR3 reads CASSLFGQSIAYGYTF. In nucleotides, the CDR3 is TGCGCCAGCAGCTTGTTCGGACAGAGTATTGCCTATGGCTACACCTTC.

The genes are TRBV6-5 and TRBJ1-1; D is possibly TRBD1 (5 bases). Trimming removed 10 bases from V and 11 bases from J, with 20 bases in between. Germline CDR1 and CDR2: MNHEY and SVGAGI. The CDR3 loop spans 12 amino acids. The CDR3 sequence is CATRDRPGGAFF. DNA of the CDR3: TGTGCCACCAGGGACCGTCCGGGAGGGGCTTTCTTT.

The CDR3 spells CASSLSGGEDEKLFF. CDR3 coding DNA: TGCGCCAGCAGCTTGTCAGGTGGGGAGGACGAAAAACTGTTTTTT. The chain couples TRBV5-1 to TRBJ1-4; no clear D. The CDR3 spans 15 residues. Germline values: CDR1 SGHRS, CDR2 YFSETQ. V dropped 1 base and J dropped 8 bases, with 15 bases sitting between them.

The chain employs TRBV6-6 and TRBJ2-1; possible D gene TRBD2, 6 bases. Germline CDR1 and CDR2: MNHNY and SVGAGI (reference sequence). The CDR3 is 18 amino acids. V lost 5 bases, J lost 3 bases, and 23 bases lay in between. In DNA form, the CDR3 reads TGTGCCAGCAGTCACCCAACAAGCGGACTACTCGTCTACAATGAGCAGTTCTTC. This sequence encodes CASSHPTSGLLVYNEQFF.

The chain is built from TRBV5-1 and TRBJ2-5; 9 nucleotides agree with TRBD1. With V trimmed by 3 bases and J by 4 bases, 7 bases remained unmatched. In germline, CDR1 is SGHRS, CDR2 YFSETQ. The CDR3 loop spans 15 amino acids. CDR3 in amino acids: CASSSGTGLRETQYF. CDR3 DNA sequence: TGCGCCAGCAGCTCCGGGACAGGGCTAAGAGAGACCCAGTACTTC.

The CDR3 is CASKAGTAYEQYF. The CDR3, as DNA: TGCGCCAGCAAAGCGGGTACAGCCTACGAGCAGTACTTC. The rearrangement joins TRBV10-2 to TRBJ2-7, with D maybe TRBD2 (6 bases). With 7 bases removed from V and 2 bases from J, the gap between germline ends came to 12 bases. CDR1 and CDR2 (germline): WSHSY, SAAADI. This CDR3 has 13 residues.

V and J are TRBV2 and TRBJ2-7, with D possibly being TRBD1 (6 bases). Trimming took 6 bases from V and 6 from J, leaving 9 bases between them. Germline V gene data show CDR1 as SNHLY and CDR2 as FYNNEI. The CDR3 totals 11 residues. The CDR3 here is CASRQGGEQYF. CDR3 DNA sequence: TGTGCCAGCAGACAGGGCGGCGAGCAGTACTTC. Supplemented by reference TRBV2 and TRBJ2-7, the full variable domain reads EPEVTQTPSHQVTQMGQEVILRCVPISNHLYFYWYRQILGQKVEFLVSFYNNEISEKSEIFDDQFSVERPDGSNFTLKIRSTKLEDSAMYFCASRQGGEQYFGPGTRLTVT.

The chain is built from TRBV18 and TRBJ1-2, with a weak D call TRBD1 (6 bases). V lost 0 bases and J 1 base, leaving 12 bases between the germline ends. CDR1 is KGHSH and CDR2 is LQKENI in the germline V gene. This CDR3 comprises 16 residues. In nucleotides, the CDR3 is TGTGCCAGCTCACCACCCGGGTGGGGGCTTAACTATGGCTACACCTTC. It translates to CASSPPGWGLNYGYTF.

This chain joins TRBV27 and TRBJ1-5, with a weak D call TRBD1 (6 bases). The ends were cut back, 2 bases at V and 3 bases at J, with 11 bases in the middle. Germline V lookup: CDR1 MNHEY, CDR2 SMNVEV (reference sequence). This CDR3 is built from 15 residues. The CDR3 protein is CASSLRGGYNQPQHF. In DNA form, the CDR3 reads TGTGCCAGCAGTTTACGGGGGGGCTACAATCAGCCCCAGCATTTT.

This rearrangement joins TRBV18 to TRBJ2-1; 12 nucleotides line up with TRBD1. V lost 6 bases, J lost 8 bases, and 5 bases stayed unmatched. This CDR3 contains 14 residues. Germline values: CDR1 KGHSH, CDR2 LQKENI. The CDR3 bases are TGTGCCAGCTCCGCCGGGACAGGGGGCCATGAGCAGTTCTTC. It specifies CASSAGTGGHEQFF. The entire variable domain, with the rest obtained from reference TRBV18 and TRBJ2-1, is as follows: NAGVMQNPRHLVRRRGQEARLRCSPMKGHSHVYWYRQLPEEGLKFMVYLQKENIIDESGMPKERFSAEFPKEGPSILRIQQVVRGDSAAYFCASSAGTGGHEQFFGPGTRLTVL.

This clone was detected a few times. The rearrangement links TRBV7-2 to TRBJ1-5; TRBD1 matches at 9 bases. The CDR3 runs 15 residues. Germline assignment: CDR1 SGHTA and CDR2 FQGNSA. J was trimmed by 2 bases and V by 5 bases; bases with no gene match: 4. CDR3 DNA sequence: TGTGCCAGCAGCGTCTGGACAGGGGGCAATCAGCCCCAGCATTTT. Residues: CASSVWTGGNQPQHF. The full variable domain, in which reference TRBV7-2 and TRBJ1-5 provide the parts outside the CDR3, is GAGVSQSPSNKVTEKGKDVELRCDPISGHTALYWYRQSLGQGLEFLIYFQGNSAPDKSGLPSDRFSAERTGGSVSTLTIQRTQQEDSAVYLCASSVWTGGNQPQHFGDGTRLSIL.

The genes are TRBV6-5 and TRBJ2-7; D not certain. Germline V CDR1 and CDR2: MNHEY, SVGAGI. Trimming removed 6 bases from V and 5 bases from J, with 11 bases in between. The CDR3 covers 12 residues. CDR3 protein: CASRLSGHEQYF. The CDR3 region has the DNA TGTGCCAGCAGGTTGTCTGGCCACGAGCAGTACTTC.

This clone was seen just once. J is TRBJ2-7 and V is TRBV6-2 or TRBV6-3; D might be TRBD1 (5 bases). The CDR3 length is 16 residues. CDR1 is MNHEY, CDR2 SVGEGT, per germline. V was cut by 0 bases and J by 0 bases, with 12 bases left in between. The CDR3 DNA reads TGTGCCAGCAGTTACTCGGAACAGGTCTACTCCTACGAGCAGTACTTC. Its protein is CASSYSEQVYSYEQYF.

This chain connects TRBV7-2 to TRBJ2-3; perhaps TRBD2 as D (6 bases). V lost 4 bases and J 0 bases, leaving 11 bases between the germline ends. Per germline, CDR1 SGHTA and CDR2 FQGNSA. The CDR3 has 15 amino acids. CDR3 nucleotide sequence: TGTGCCAGCAGCTCCATAGCGGAGAGCACAGATACGCAGTATTTT. This gives the protein CASSSIAESTDTQYF.

The V gene is TRBV19, the J gene TRBJ1-5; D remains ambiguous. Germline CDR1 and CDR2: LNHDA and SQIVND (reference sequence). The length of the CDR3 is 14 residues. Trimming removed 3 bases from V and 3 bases from J, with 9 bases in between. CDR3 in DNA: TGTGCCAGTAGTATGGCCCTTCCCAATCAGCCCCAGCATTTT. Translated: CASSMALPNQPQHF.